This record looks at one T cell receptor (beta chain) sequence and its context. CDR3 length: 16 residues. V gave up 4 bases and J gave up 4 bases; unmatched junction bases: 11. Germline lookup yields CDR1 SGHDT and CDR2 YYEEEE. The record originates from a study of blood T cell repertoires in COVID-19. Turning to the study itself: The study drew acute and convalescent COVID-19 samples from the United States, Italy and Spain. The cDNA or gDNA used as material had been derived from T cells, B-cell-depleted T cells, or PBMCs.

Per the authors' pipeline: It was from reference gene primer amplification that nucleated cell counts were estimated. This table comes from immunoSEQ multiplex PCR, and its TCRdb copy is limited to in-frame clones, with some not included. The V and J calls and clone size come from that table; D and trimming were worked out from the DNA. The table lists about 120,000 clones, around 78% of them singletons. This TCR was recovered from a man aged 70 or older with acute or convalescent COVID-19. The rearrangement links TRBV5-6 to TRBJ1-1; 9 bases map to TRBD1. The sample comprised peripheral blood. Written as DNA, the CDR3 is TGTGCCAGCAGCCTACCACCGGGACAGGGCGGCACTGAAGCTTTCTTT. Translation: CASSLPPGQGGTEAFF.